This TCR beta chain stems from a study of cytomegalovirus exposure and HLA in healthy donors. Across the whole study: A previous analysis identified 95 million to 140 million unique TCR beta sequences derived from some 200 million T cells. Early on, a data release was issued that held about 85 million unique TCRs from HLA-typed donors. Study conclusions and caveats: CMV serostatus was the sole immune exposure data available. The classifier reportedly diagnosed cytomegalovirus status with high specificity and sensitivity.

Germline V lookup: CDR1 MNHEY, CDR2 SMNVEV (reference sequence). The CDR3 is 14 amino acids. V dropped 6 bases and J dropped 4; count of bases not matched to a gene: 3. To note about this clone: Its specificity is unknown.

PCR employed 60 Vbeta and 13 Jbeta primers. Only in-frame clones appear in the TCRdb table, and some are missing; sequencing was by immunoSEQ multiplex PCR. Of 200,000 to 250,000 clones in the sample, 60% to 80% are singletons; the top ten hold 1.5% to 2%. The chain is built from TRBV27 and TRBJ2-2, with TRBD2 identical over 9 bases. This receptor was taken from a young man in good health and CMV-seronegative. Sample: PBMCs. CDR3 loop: CASRREGITGELFF. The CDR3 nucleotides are TGTGCCAGCAGGCGGGAGGGAATCACCGGGGAGCTGTTTTTT.